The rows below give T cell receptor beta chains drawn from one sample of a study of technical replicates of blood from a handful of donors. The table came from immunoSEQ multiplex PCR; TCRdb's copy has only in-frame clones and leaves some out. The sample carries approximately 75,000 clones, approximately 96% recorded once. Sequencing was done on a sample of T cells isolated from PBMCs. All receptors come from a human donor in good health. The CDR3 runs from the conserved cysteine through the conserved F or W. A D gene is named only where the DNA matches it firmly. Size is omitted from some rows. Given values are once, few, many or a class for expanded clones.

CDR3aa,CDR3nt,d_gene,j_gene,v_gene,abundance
CASSHPLGIVPGELFF,TGCGCCAGCAGCCACCCCTTGGGCATTGTGCCCGGGGAGCTGTTTTTT,NA,TRBJ2-2,TRBV4-3,NA
CASSPLDRNTEAFF,TGTGCCAGCAGTCCACTGGACAGGAACACTGAAGCTTTCTTT,NA,TRBJ1-1,TRBV28,NA
CASSFRSYYGYTF,TGTGCCAGCAGCTTTCGGAGTTACTATGGCTACACCTTC,NA,TRBJ1-2,TRBV5-6,NA
CASSTDSQETQYF,TGTGCCAGCAGTACGGACTCTCAAGAGACCCAGTACTTC,NA,TRBJ2-5,TRBV2,NA
CAWSVQGTVGGYTF,TGTGCCTGGAGTGTACAGGGGACAGTCGGCGGCTACACCTTC,TRBD1,TRBJ1-2,TRBV30,NA
CASSQVTPKETQYF,TGTGCCAGCAGCCAAGTTACGCCTAAAGAGACCCAGTACTTC,NA,TRBJ2-5,TRBV4-2,NA
CASSFGQGNTGELFF,TGTGCCAGCAGCTTCGGACAGGGGAACACCGGGGAGCTGTTTTTT,TRBD1,TRBJ2-2,TRBV7-3,NA
CASSVPGERTQYF,TGTGCCAGCAGCGTTCCGGGGGAGAGGACCCAGTACTTC,NA,TRBJ2-5,TRBV7-3,NA
CSVGDRASGNTIYF,TGCAGCGTGGGAGACAGGGCCTCTGGAAACACCATATATTTT,TRBD1,TRBJ1-3,TRBV29-1,NA
CASSQLDREAQETQYF,TGTGCCAGCAGCCAGTTGGATCGGGAGGCACAAGAGACCCAGTACTTC,TRBD2,TRBJ2-5,TRBV4-2,NA
CASSVAGAGANVLTF,TGTGCCAGCAGTGTAGCAGGGGCTGGGGCCAACGTCCTGACTTTC,NA,TRBJ2-6,TRBV2,NA
CAGALGAFF,TGTGCTGGGGCCCTCGGGGCTTTCTTT,NA,TRBJ1-1,TRBV6-1,few
CASSSARATYEQYF,TGTGCCAGCAGCTCGGCCAGGGCGACCTACGAGCAGTACTTC,NA,TRBJ2-7,TRBV7-9,NA
CSVEAGGNEKLFF,TGCAGCGTTGAGGCAGGGGGCAATGAAAAACTGTTTTTT,TRBD1,TRBJ1-4,TRBV29-1,NA
CASRGGSADTQYF,TGTGCCAGCAGAGGCGGGAGCGCAGATACGCAGTATTTT,TRBD2,TRBJ2-3,TRBV7-9,NA
CAWNTATGYNEQFF,TGTGCCTGGAACACAGCGACAGGCTACAATGAGCAGTTCTTC,NA,TRBJ2-1,TRBV30,NA
CASSGGGSEF,TGTGCCAGCAGCGGGGGAGGGTCAGAATTT,NA,TRBJ1-1,TRBV7-2,NA
CASSLGLAGGETNEQFF,TGTGCCAGCAGCTTGGGACTAGCGGGAGGGGAAACTAATGAGCAGTTCTTC,TRBD2,TRBJ2-1,TRBV7-2,NA
CASRVDREGSYGYTF,TGTGCCAGCCGAGTGGACAGGGAAGGATCATATGGCTACACCTTC,TRBD1,TRBJ1-2,TRBV19,NA
CAITSETEGEQFF,TGTGCCATTACTAGCGAGACGGAGGGTGAGCAGTTCTTC,TRBD2,TRBJ2-1,TRBV10-3,NA
CASSSVSSYNEQFF,TGTGCCAGCAGTTCGGTGAGCTCCTACAATGAGCAGTTCTTC,NA,TRBJ2-1,TRBV6-5,NA
CSVGQPNTEAFF,TGCAGCGTGGGACAGCCTAACACTGAAGCTTTCTTT,TRBD1,TRBJ1-1,TRBV29-1,NA
CASTFDRSSYEQYF,TGTGCCAGTACCTTCGACAGGAGCTCCTACGAGCAGTACTTC,NA,TRBJ2-7,TRBV28,NA
CASSVGEGGKETQYF,TGTGCCAGCAGCGTAGGGGAGGGAGGAAAAGAGACCCAGTACTTC,TRBD2,TRBJ2-5,TRBV9,NA
CATSRDHNTEAFF,TGTGCCACCAGCAGAGATCATAACACTGAAGCTTTCTTT,NA,TRBJ1-1,TRBV15,NA
CASSFTGSYEQYF,TGTGCCAGCAGTTTTACAGGGTCCTACGAGCAGTACTTC,NA,TRBJ2-7,TRBV5-6,NA